The entry that follows covers one TCR beta chain sequence. Its antigen remains unknown. This sample is drawn from a study of CD8 T cells in Susac syndrome. TCR beta sequencing covered blood CD8+ and CD4+ T cells. TEMRA cells underwent FACS enrichment and CD8+ and CD4+ T cells underwent negative isolation. General study points: The study conceded that its TCR sequencing and HLA analysis involved relatively few individuals.

Reverse transcription used roughly 0.5 to 1 ug RNA and random hexamers. MiXCR, applied by TCRdb to the immunoSEQ multiplex PCR reads, yields one record per CDR3 protein. In the table there are 170,000 or so distinct CDR3 sequences, about 95% of which are singletons. Material for sequencing was CD8+ T cells from PBMCs. The clonotype comes from a human donor with multiple sclerosis.

The CDR3 is CAISEPVDQETQYF. The CDR3 region has the DNA TGTGCCATCAGTGAGCCCGTAGACCAAGAGACCCAGTACTTC. This chain joins TRBV10-3 and TRBJ2-5, with D unclear. The germline V gene has CDR1 ENHRY and CDR2 SYGVKD. The CDR3 consists of 14 residues. The V and J ends lost 2 bases and 0 bases respectively, with 7 bases between them.